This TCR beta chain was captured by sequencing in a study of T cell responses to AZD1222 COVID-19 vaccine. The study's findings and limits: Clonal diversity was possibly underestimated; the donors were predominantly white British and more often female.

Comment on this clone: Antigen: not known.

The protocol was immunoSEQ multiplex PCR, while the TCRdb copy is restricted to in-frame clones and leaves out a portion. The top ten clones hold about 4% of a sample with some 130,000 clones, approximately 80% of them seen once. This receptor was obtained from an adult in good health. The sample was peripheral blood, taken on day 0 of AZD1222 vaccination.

The CDR3 spells CASSLGQGGSPLHF. The CDR3 nucleotides read TGTGCCAGCAGCTTAGGACAGGGGGGTTCACCCCTCCACTTT. The chain is built from TRBV7-3 and TRBJ1-6, with 10 bases matching TRBD1. V lost 2 bases and J lost 9; bases outside the gene matches: 1. Per germline, CDR1 SGHTA and CDR2 FQGTGA. The CDR3 consists of 14 residues.